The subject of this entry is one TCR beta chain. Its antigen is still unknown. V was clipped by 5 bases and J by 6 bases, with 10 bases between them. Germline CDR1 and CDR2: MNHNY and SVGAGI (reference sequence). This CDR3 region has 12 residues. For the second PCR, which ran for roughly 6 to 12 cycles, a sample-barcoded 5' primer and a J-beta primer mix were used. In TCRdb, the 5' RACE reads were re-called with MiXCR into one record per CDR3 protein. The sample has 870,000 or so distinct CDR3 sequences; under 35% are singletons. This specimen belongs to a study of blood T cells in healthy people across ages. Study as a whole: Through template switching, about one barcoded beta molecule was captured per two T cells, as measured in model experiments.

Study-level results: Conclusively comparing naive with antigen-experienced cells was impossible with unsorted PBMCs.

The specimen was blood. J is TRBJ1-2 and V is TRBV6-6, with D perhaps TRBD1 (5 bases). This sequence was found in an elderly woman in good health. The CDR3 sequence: CASSKRGDGYTF. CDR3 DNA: TGTGCCAGCAGTAAAAGGGGTGATGGCTACACCTTC.